This T cell receptor beta chain stems from a study of breast tumors, draining lymph nodes, adjacent tissues. V shed 3 bases and J shed 7 bases, with 12 bases lying between them. The CDR3 totals 12 residues. CDR1 and CDR2 from the germline V gene are SQVTM and ANQGSEA. TCRdb processed the multiplex PCR reads anew with MiXCR; each CDR3 protein has one entry. The sample has around 17,000 distinct CDR3 sequences, 45% seen once; the top ten hold about 14%. This receptor was identified in a female donor with breast cancer. Some clones in this sample may be carry-over from other donors' samples. Source material: tumor-adjacent breast tissue. The chain is built from TRBV29-1 and TRBJ1-2; no definite D call. Here the CDR3 DNA reads TGCAGCGTTGATCACGGGGTATCTGGCTACACCTTC. Residues: CSVDHGVSGYTF.